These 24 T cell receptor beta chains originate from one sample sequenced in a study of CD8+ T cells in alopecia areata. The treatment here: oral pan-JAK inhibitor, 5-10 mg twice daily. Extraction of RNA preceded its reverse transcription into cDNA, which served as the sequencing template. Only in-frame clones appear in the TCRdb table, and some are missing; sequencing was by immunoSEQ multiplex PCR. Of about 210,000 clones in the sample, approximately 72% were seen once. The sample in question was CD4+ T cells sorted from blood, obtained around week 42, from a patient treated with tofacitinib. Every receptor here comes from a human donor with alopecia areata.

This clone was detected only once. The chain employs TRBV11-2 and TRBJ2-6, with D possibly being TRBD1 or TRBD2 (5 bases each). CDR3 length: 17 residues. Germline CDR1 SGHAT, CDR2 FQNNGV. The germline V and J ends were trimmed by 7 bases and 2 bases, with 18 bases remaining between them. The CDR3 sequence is CASNPGTMSAGANVLTF. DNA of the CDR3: TGTGCCAGCAACCCGGGGACGATGTCAGCTGGGGCCAACGTCCTGACTTTC.

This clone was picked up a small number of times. The CDR3: CSAKGRLTQETQYF. DNA for the CDR3: TGCAGCGCAAAAGGCAGGCTAACCCAAGAGACCCAGTACTTC. The gene calls are TRBV29-1 and TRBJ2-5; D remains ambiguous. The V end lost 7 bases, the J end lost 1 base, and 16 bases lay between the germline ends. Germline V CDR1 and CDR2: SQVTM, ANQGSEA. The CDR3 totals 14 residues.

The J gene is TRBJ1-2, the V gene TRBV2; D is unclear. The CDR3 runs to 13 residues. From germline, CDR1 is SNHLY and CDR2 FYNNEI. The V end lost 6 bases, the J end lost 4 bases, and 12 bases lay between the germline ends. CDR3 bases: TGTGCCAGCAGAAAGGACGGGAGCTATGGCTACACCTTC. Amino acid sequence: CASRKDGSYGYTF.

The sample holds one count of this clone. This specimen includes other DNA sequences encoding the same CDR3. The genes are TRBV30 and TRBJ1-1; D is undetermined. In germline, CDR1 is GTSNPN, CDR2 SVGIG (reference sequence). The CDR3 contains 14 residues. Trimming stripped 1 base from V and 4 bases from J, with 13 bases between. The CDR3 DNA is TGTGCCTGGAGTGAGGGTCCCCGGGGCACTGAAGCTTTCTTT. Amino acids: CAWSEGPRGTEAFF.

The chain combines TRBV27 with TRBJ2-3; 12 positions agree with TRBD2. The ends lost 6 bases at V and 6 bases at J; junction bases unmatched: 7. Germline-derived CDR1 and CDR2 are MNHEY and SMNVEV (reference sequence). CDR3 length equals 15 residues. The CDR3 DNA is TGTGCCAGCAGGATACTAGCGGGGGGCATGGATACGCAGTATTTT. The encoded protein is CASRILAGGMDTQYF.

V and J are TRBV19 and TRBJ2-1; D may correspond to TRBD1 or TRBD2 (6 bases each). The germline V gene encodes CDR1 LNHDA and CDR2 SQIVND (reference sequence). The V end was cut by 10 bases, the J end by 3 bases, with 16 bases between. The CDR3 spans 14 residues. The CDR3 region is CATGGGPFYNEQFF. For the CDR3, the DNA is TGTGCCACTGGAGGGGGGCCCTTCTACAATGAGCAGTTCTTC.

For the CDR3, the DNA is TGCGCCAGCAGCCCCGAGGGACTGGCGGGGGGGAGAGGAGAGACCCAGTACTTC. It translates to CASSPEGLAGGRGETQYF. The rearrangement joins TRBV4-3 to TRBJ2-5, with 9 bases that match TRBD2. The germline CDR1 and CDR2 sequences are LGHNA and YSLEER. The CDR3 length is 18 residues. After removal of 4 bases from V and 4 bases from J, the junction contained 16 bases not matched to a gene.

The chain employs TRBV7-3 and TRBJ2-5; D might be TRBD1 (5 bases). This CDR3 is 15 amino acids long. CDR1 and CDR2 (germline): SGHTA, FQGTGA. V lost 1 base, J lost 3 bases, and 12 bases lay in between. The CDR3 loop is CASSLMGSREETQYF. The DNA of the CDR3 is TGTGCCAGCAGCTTAATGGGGTCCAGGGAAGAGACCCAGTACTTC.

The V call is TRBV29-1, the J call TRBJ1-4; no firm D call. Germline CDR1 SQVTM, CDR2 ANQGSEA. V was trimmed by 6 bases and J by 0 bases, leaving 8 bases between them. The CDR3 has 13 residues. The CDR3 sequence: CSVLPATNEKLFF. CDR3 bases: TGCAGCGTCTTACCGGCAACTAATGAAAAACTGTTTTTT.

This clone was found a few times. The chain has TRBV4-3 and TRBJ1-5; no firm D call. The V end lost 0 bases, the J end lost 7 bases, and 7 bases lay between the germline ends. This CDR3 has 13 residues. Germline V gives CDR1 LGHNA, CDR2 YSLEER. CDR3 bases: TGCGCCAGCAGCCAAGATAGGGTACAGCCCCAGCATTTT. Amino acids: CASSQDRVQPQHF.

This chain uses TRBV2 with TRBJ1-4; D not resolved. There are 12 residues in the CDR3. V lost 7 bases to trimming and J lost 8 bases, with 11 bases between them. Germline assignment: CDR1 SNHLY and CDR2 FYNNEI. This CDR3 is CASTGVSEKLFF. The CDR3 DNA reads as TGTGCCAGCACCGGGGTCTCGGAAAAACTGTTTTTT.

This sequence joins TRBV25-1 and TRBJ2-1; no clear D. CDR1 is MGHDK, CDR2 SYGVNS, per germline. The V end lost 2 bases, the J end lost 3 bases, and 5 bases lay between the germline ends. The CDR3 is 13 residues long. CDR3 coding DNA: TGTGCCAGCAGTGAAGACTTCTACAATGAGCAGTTCTTC. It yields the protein CASSEDFYNEQFF.

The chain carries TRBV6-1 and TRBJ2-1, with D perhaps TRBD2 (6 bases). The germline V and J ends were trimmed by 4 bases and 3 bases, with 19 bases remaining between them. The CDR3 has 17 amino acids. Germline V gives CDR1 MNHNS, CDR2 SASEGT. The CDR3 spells CASSANRGRSYYNEQFF. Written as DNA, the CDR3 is TGTGCCAGCAGTGCGAACCGAGGGAGGAGCTACTACAATGAGCAGTTCTTC.

CDR3 loop: CSGRGGADTQYF. The CDR3 DNA follows: TGCAGCGGCAGAGGGGGCGCAGATACGCAGTATTTT. The V and J genes are TRBV29-1 and TRBJ2-3, with 7 bases aligning to TRBD1. The V gene's germline CDR1 is SQVTM and CDR2 ANQGSEA. Trimming at V came to 7 bases and at J to 4 bases, leaving 5 bases not matched to a gene. This CDR3 comprises 12 residues.

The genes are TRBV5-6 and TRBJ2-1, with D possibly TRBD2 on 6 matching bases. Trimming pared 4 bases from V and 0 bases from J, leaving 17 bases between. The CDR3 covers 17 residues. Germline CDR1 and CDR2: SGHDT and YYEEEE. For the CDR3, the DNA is TGTGCCAGCAGCCCTCTCTACAGCGGGCGCTCCTACAATGAGCAGTTCTTC. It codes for CASSPLYSGRSYNEQFF.

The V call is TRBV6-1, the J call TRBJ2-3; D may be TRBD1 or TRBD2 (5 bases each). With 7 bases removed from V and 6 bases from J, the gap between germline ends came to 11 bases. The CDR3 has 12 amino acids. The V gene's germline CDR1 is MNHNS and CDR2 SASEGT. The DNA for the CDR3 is TGTGCCAGCACAGAAGAGGGGGATACGCAGTATTTT. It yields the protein CASTEEGDTQYF.

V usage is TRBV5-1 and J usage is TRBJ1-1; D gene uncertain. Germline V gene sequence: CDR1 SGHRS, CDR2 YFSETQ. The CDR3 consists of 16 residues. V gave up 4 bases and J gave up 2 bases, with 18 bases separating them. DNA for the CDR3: TGCGCCAGCAGCCTTGATTTGTGGGTCGACAACACTGAAGCTTTCTTT. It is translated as CASSLDLWVDNTEAFF.

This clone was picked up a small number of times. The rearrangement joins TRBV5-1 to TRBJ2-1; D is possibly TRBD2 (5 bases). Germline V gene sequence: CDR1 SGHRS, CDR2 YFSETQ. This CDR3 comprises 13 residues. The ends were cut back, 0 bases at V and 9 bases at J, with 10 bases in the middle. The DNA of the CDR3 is TGCGCCAGCAGCTTGGGAGGGCGGGCTGAGCAGTTCTTC. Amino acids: CASSLGGRAEQFF.

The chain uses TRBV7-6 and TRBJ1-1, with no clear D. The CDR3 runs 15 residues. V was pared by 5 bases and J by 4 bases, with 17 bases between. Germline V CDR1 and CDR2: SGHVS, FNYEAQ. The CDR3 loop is CASSPRRTTTTEAFF. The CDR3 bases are TGTGCCAGCAGCCCTCGACGGACTACTACCACTGAAGCTTTCTTT.

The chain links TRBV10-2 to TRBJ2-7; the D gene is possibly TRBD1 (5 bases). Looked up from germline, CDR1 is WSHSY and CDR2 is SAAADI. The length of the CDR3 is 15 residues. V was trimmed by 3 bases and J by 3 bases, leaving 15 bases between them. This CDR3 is CASSETGLKDYEQYF. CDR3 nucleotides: TGCGCCAGCAGTGAAACAGGCCTTAAGGACTACGAGCAGTACTTC.

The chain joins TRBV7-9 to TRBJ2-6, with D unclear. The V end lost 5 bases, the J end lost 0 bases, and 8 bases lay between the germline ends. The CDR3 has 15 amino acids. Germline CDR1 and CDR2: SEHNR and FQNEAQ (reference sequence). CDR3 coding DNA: TGTGCCAGCAGCCCTGACGGCTCTGGGGCCAACGTCCTGACTTTC. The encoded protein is CASSPDGSGANVLTF. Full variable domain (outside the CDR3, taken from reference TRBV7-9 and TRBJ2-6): DTGVSQNPRHKITKRGQNVTFRCDPISEHNRLYWYRQTLGQGPEFLTYFQNEAQLEKSRLLSDRFSAERPKGSFSTLEIQRTEQGDSAMYLCASSPDGSGANVLTFGAGSRLTVL.

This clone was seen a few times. This CDR3 reads CASSLDDQQYF. The CDR3 DNA reads TGCGCCAGCAGCTTGGACGATCAGCAGTACTTC. The gene calls are TRBV5-1 and TRBJ2-7; D gene uncertain. This CDR3 is 11 amino acids long. Germline V gene sequence: CDR1 SGHRS, CDR2 YFSETQ. Between the trimmed V and J ends, which lost 0 bases and 8 bases, there was a span of 6 bases.

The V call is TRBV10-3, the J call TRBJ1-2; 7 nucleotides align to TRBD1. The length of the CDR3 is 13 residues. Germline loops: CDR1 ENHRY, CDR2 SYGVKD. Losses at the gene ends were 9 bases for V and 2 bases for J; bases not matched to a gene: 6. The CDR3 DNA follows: TGTGCCATTGGGGACAGCCAGAACTATGGCTACACCTTC. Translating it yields CAIGDSQNYGYTF.

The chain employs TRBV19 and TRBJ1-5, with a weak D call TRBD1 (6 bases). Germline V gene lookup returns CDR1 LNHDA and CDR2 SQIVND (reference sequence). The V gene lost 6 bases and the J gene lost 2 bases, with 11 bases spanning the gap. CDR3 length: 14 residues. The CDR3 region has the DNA TGTGCCAGTAGCCGGGACATCGGCAATCAGCCCCAGCATTTT. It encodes CASSRDIGNQPQHF.